Below, 13 T cell receptor beta chains from the same sample are listed, as sequenced in a study of T cell responses to AZD1222 COVID-19 vaccine. Method: immunoSEQ multiplex PCR; TCRdb's copy keeps in-frame clones and lacks some. The data contain hundreds of thousands of clones, approximately 94% of them singletons. Source: peripheral blood, taken on day 0 of MenACWY control vaccination. All receptors derive from an adult in good health.

This chain connects TRBV10-3 to TRBJ1-5; D is perhaps TRBD1 (6 bases). V gave up 0 bases and J gave up 4 bases, with 13 bases separating them. CDR3 length: 16 amino acids. Germline values: CDR1 ENHRY, CDR2 SYGVKD. The CDR3 bases are TGTGCCATCAGTGAGTCGGGGGGGGCCGGTAATCAGCCCCAGCATTTT. Protein sequence: CAISESGGAGNQPQHF.

The chain carries TRBV5-4 and TRBJ1-2; D remains unclear. Per the germline V gene, CDR1 is SGHNT and CDR2 is YYREEE (reference sequence). The CDR3 is made up of 14 amino acids. V was cut by 0 bases and J by 6 bases, with 12 bases left in between. Here the CDR3 reads CASSLDGRNNGYTF. In nucleotides, the CDR3 is TGTGCCAGCAGCTTGGACGGACGGAACAATGGCTACACCTTC.

This clone was seen just once. The chain combines TRBV11-2 with TRBJ2-5, with 7 bases lining up with TRBD2. The V segment lost 5 bases and the J segment 3 bases; nucleotides outside the gene matches: 15. Germline CDR1 SGHAT, CDR2 FQNNGV. The CDR3 runs 17 residues. The CDR3 DNA follows: TGTGCCAGCAGCCTCCGGTCGCGGGGGTATTTAAAAGAGACCCAGTACTTC. It is translated as CASSLRSRGYLKETQYF. The full variable domain, with the rest looked up from reference TRBV11-2 and TRBJ2-5, is EAGVAQSPRYKIIEKRQSVAFWCNPISGHATLYWYQQILGQGPKLLIQFQNNGVVDDSQLPKDRFSAERLKGVDSTLKIQPAKLEDSAVYLCASSLRSRGYLKETQYFGPGTRLLVL.

The count of this clone is one. CDR3 sequence (DNA): TGTGCCAGTAGTATGGGACCGGCGGGGATATACGAGCAGTACTTC. Protein product: CASSMGPAGIYEQYF. V usage is TRBV19 and J usage is TRBJ2-7; possibly TRBD2 for D (6 bases). The V end lost 3 bases, the J end lost 4 bases, and 16 bases lay between the germline ends. There are 15 residues in the CDR3. CDR1 and CDR2 (germline): LNHDA, SQIVND (reference sequence).

Remarks on this clone: Other DNA sequences in the sample encode the same CDR3. The V and J genes are TRBV5-1 and TRBJ1-1, with D unresolved. The V and J ends lost 1 base and 0 bases respectively, with 4 bases between them. CDR3 length: 13 residues. Germline values: CDR1 SGHRS, CDR2 YFSETQ. CDR3 residues: CASSLNLNTEAFF. The CDR3 bases are TGCGCCAGCAGCTTGAATTTGAACACTGAAGCTTTCTTT.

In nucleotides, the CDR3 is TGTGCCAGCAGTGCCGGCGGCACAACTAATGAAAAACTGTTTTTT. Translation gives CASSAGGTTNEKLFF. The J gene is TRBJ1-4, the V gene TRBV25-1, with D hard to call. The V gene's germline CDR1 is MGHDK and CDR2 SYGVNS. V was trimmed by 4 bases and J by 0 bases, leaving 9 bases between them. This CDR3 spans 15 amino acids.

The chain couples TRBV29-1 to TRBJ1-2; D unresolved. Per the germline V gene, CDR1 is SQVTM and CDR2 is ANQGSEA. The CDR3 extends over 12 amino acids. Trimming removed 3 bases from V and 6 bases from J, with 11 bases in between. This chain's CDR3 is CSVDSQRHGYTF. The CDR3 region has the DNA TGCAGCGTTGATAGTCAACGCCATGGCTACACCTTC.

The chain is built from TRBV6-5 and TRBJ1-2; D ambiguous. The CDR3 is 12 amino acids. Germline V lookup: CDR1 MNHEY, CDR2 SVGAGI. V shed 8 bases and J shed 2 bases, with 9 bases lying between them. The DNA of the CDR3 is TGTGCCAGCTTCTTGGGGAACTATGGCTACACCTTC. It is translated as CASFLGNYGYTF.

CDR3: CASSFGTGSGYTF. CDR3 nucleotide sequence: TGTGCCAGCAGCTTTGGGACAGGGAGTGGCTACACCTTC. V gene TRBV7-9 combines with J gene TRBJ1-2; TRBD1 matches 9 bases. This CDR3 region has 13 residues. The germline V gene has CDR1 SEHNR and CDR2 FQNEAQ (reference sequence). The ends lost 3 bases at V and 7 bases at J; junction bases unmatched: 3.

The chain carries TRBV5-1 and TRBJ1-1; D ambiguous. The CDR3 extends over 15 amino acids. Germline V CDR1 and CDR2: SGHRS, YFSETQ. Trimming shortened V by 7 bases and J by 1 base, and 17 bases separated the two germline ends. The CDR3 DNA reads as TGCGCCAGCGCCCTTGGTGGCAGCAGGAACACTGAAGCTTTCTTT. Amino acid sequence: CASALGGSRNTEAFF.

Details on this clone: A junction end diverges from the germline sequence, so it may reflect a read error. The gene calls are TRBV7-9 and TRBJ1-2, with D tentatively TRBD1 (5 bases). Per the germline V gene, CDR1 is SEHNR and CDR2 is FQNEAQ (reference sequence). CDR3 length: 10 amino acids. In DNA, the CDR3 is TGTGCCAGCAGCCTCGGGACGGAGAACTTC. This translates into CASSLGTENF.

This clone turned up a few times. The rearrangement uses TRBV5-5 and TRBJ2-2; 7 bases are shared with TRBD1. Trimming at V came to 4 bases and at J to 1 base, leaving 10 bases not matched to a gene. Germline CDR1 reads SGHKS; CDR2 reads YYEKEE (reference sequence). This CDR3 is 17 amino acids long. Here the CDR3 reads CASSTSQGPLNTGELFF. The CDR3 DNA follows: TGTGCCAGCAGCACGTCACAGGGGCCCCTGAACACCGGGGAGCTGTTTTTT.

The chain carries TRBV30 and TRBJ1-1; no reliable D call. CDR1 is GTSNPN, CDR2 SVGIG, per germline (reference sequence). The V end lost 3 bases, the J end lost 0 bases, and 8 bases lay between the germline ends. This CDR3 spans 13 amino acids. The CDR3 loop reads CAWRTFLNTEAFF. CDR3 coding DNA: TGTGCCTGGAGGACCTTTTTGAACACTGAAGCTTTCTTT.